This T cell receptor beta chain was recovered during a study of T cell responses to AZD1222 COVID-19 vaccine. General study points: Sampling that yielded the repertoires occurred only after the peak T cell response. In a largely white British group with more females than males, clonal diversity was possibly underestimated. Increases in Spike-specific TCR breadth and depth were seen after two AZD1222 doses.

Pooled together were second doses at about 4 or about 12 weeks. On this clone itself: Its antigen is undetermined.

J lost 4 bases, V lost 0 bases, and 6 bases had no gene match. The CDR3 runs to 16 residues. Germline V lookup: CDR1 LGHDT, CDR2 YNNKEL (reference sequence). TCRdb's table, derived via immunoSEQ multiplex PCR, lists solely in-frame clones and lacks some. Counted here are roughly 60,000 clones, roughly 80% occurring once; the ten biggest clones make up over 3%. The chain recombines TRBV3-1 (or the pseudogene TRBV3-2) with TRBJ2-3; 8 bases are a match to TRBD2. This TCR came from an adult who received the AZD1222 COVID-19 vaccine. The sequenced sample was peripheral blood, obtained 28 days after the second AZD1222 dose. The CDR3 nucleotides are TGTGCCAGCAGCCAAGATAAACGGGGGGGCGCAGATACGCAGTATTTT. The encoded protein is CASSQDKRGGADTQYF.